This T cell receptor (beta chain) was captured in a study of cytomegalovirus exposure and HLA in healthy donors. General observations from the study: A later analysis showed HLA-associated TCR beta chains outstripping equally common others in clonal expansion. Confirmation was obtained in vitro that a few CMV-associated chains are specific for CMV antigens.

In the PCR, 60 Vbeta and 13 Jbeta primers were used. Sequencing was performed with immunoSEQ multiplex PCR; in TCRdb, only in-frame clones are kept and a portion is missing. Of roughly 120,000 clones listed, roughly 80% are singletons. Germline loops: CDR1 MNHNY, CDR2 SVGAGI (reference sequence). V was clipped by 2 bases and J by 2 bases, with 9 bases between them. The CDR3 loop spans 14 amino acids. It was healthy bone marrow donors who served as donors. Worth noting for this clone: Its specificity is unknown.

This TCR derives from a man aged 50 to 60 in good health and CMV-seropositive. The rearrangement links TRBV6-6 to TRBJ2-5; D not resolved. The sequencing input was PBMCs. The CDR3 protein is CASSYKTLQETQYF. The CDR3 region has the DNA TGTGCCAGCAGTTACAAGACTTTACAAGAGACCCAGTACTTC.